These 24 T cell receptor beta chains share one sample of origin, sequenced in a study of OX40 agonist ivuxolimab in advanced cancers. Method: immunoSEQ multiplex PCR; TCRdb's copy keeps in-frame clones and lacks some. The table has fewer than 100,000 clones, about 84% seen once. This specimen was CD4+ or CD8+ T cells sorted from blood, taken in a trial of the OX40 agonist ivuxolimab. The source of these receptors is an adult with an advanced solid tumor such as melanoma, head and neck, liver or kidney cancer.

About this clone itself: Within the sample, other DNA sequences also encode this same CDR3. J is TRBJ1-2 and V is TRBV28, with 9 bases that match TRBD1. V lost 1 base and J lost 4; bases outside the gene matches: 1. The germline gives CDR1 MDHEN, CDR2 SYDVKM. CDR3 length: 14 residues. The CDR3 here is CASSLLTGGYGYTF. The DNA for the CDR3 is TGTGCCAGCAGTTTATTGACAGGGGGCTATGGCTACACCTTC.

The rearrangement uses TRBV7-2 and TRBJ1-2; D unclear. Trimming stripped 0 bases from V and 5 bases from J, with 13 bases between. This CDR3 spans 15 amino acids. The germline V gene encodes CDR1 SGHTA and CDR2 FQGNSA. The chain's CDR3 is CASSLARRSTYGYTF. The CDR3 DNA sequence: TGTGCCAGCAGCTTAGCTCGCAGGTCTACTTATGGCTACACCTTC.

This chain uses TRBV19 with TRBJ2-7, with TRBD2 matching 10 bases. The germline V gene has CDR1 LNHDA and CDR2 SQIVND (reference sequence). Trimming took 1 base from V and 0 from J; bases not matched to a gene: 0. This CDR3 contains 15 residues. The CDR3 region is CASSIASGSSYEQYF. As DNA, the CDR3 is TGTGCCAGTAGTATAGCTAGCGGGAGCTCCTACGAGCAGTACTTC. The entire variable domain, with the rest obtained from reference TRBV19 and TRBJ2-7, is as follows: DGGITQSPKYLFRKEGQNVTLSCEQNLNHDAMYWYRQDPGQGLRLIYYSQIVNDFQKGDIAEGYSVSREKKESFPLTVTSAQKNPTAFYLCASSIASGSSYEQYFGPGTRLTVT.

The V and J genes are TRBV19 and TRBJ1-6; D is perhaps TRBD1 (5 bases). The CDR3 consists of 14 residues. Germline V gene lookup returns CDR1 LNHDA and CDR2 SQIVND (reference sequence). Trimming stripped 7 bases from V and 4 bases from J, with 11 bases between. CDR3 DNA sequence: TGTGCCAGTACCACCTCAGGGTATAATTCACCCCTCCACTTT. Its translation: CASTTSGYNSPLHF.

The chain couples TRBV10-3 to TRBJ1-1; D gene uncertain. Germline CDR1 is ENHRY and CDR2 is SYGVKD. There are 18 residues in the CDR3. V was cut by 7 bases and J by 1 base, with 25 bases left in between. CDR3 residues: CAIKPPWIKTGSNTEAFF. The CDR3, as DNA: TGTGCCATCAAACCCCCCTGGATTAAGACGGGGTCGAACACTGAAGCTTTCTTT.

The chain uses TRBV6-5 and TRBJ1-5; 7 bases match TRBD1. Losses at the gene ends were 2 bases for V and 6 bases for J; bases not matched to a gene: 1. CDR1 is MNHEY and CDR2 is SVGAGI in the germline V gene. The CDR3 runs to 13 residues. The CDR3 sequence: CASSYDRAQPQHF. CDR3 coding DNA: TGTGCCAGCAGTTACGACAGGGCTCAGCCCCAGCATTTT.

The chain has TRBV5-6 and TRBJ2-7; D remains ambiguous. CDR3 length: 11 amino acids. V was shortened by 2 bases and J by 5 bases, with 5 bases between the two germline ends. In germline, CDR1 is SGHDT, CDR2 YYEEEE. The CDR3 is CASSFSHEQYV. In DNA, the CDR3 is TGTGCCAGCAGCTTTTCCCACGAGCAGTACGTC.

The chain couples TRBV6-1 to TRBJ2-7; 7 bases align to TRBD1. Per germline, CDR1 MNHNS and CDR2 SASEGT. Germline trimming cut 1 base from V and 2 bases from J; bases unmatched to any gene: 5. This CDR3 is built from 15 residues. The CDR3 sequence: CASSEVSGGPYEQYV. The CDR3 DNA reads as TGTGCCAGCAGTGAAGTCTCAGGGGGTCCCTACGAGCAGTACGTC.

This chain connects TRBV19 to TRBJ1-3, with D possibly being TRBD1 (6 bases). Germline V gene sequence: CDR1 LNHDA, CDR2 SQIVND (reference sequence). There are 14 residues in the CDR3. Trimming pared 7 bases from V and 0 bases from J, leaving 10 bases between. CDR3 loop: CASKTGDSGNTIYF. CDR3 DNA sequence: TGTGCCAGTAAGACAGGCGACTCTGGAAACACCATATATTTT.

The gene calls are TRBV5-4 and TRBJ1-1; D is unresolved. The CDR3 covers 13 residues. Looked up from germline, CDR1 is SGHNT and CDR2 is YYREEE (reference sequence). V was pared by 4 bases and J by 5 bases, with 12 bases between. The CDR3 loop is CASSQISDTEAFF. In nucleotides, the CDR3 is TGTGCCAGCAGCCAGATATCCGATACTGAAGCTTTCTTT.

The V and J genes are TRBV6-6 and TRBJ1-3; D gene ambiguous. With 11 bases removed from V and 2 bases from J, the gap between germline ends came to 16 bases. This CDR3 comprises 14 residues. Germline V gives CDR1 MNHNY, CDR2 SVGAGI (reference sequence). The CDR3, as DNA: TGTGCCCCTACAGAGGTCGGGGCTGGAAACACCATATATTTT. Its translation is CAPTEVGAGNTIYF.

The rearrangement joins TRBV6-1 to TRBJ2-3, with TRBD1 identical over 9 bases. There are 14 residues in the CDR3. Unmatched junction bases numbered 4, after V lost 5 bases and J lost 4 bases. Germline assignment: CDR1 MNHNS and CDR2 SASEGT. Written as DNA, the CDR3 is TGTGCCAGCAGTCGGGACAGGGAGGCAGATACGCAGTATTTT. Residues: CASSRDREADTQYF.

The genes are TRBV5-1 and TRBJ1-3; possibly TRBD1 for D (5 bases). CDR3 length: 17 residues. V lost 0 bases to trimming and J lost 0 bases, with 13 bases between them. Germline loops: CDR1 SGHRS, CDR2 YFSETQ. Written as DNA, the CDR3 is TGCGCCAGCAGCTTGGCGGGCAGGGCCCACTCTGGAAACACCATATATTTT. Protein product: CASSLAGRAHSGNTIYF.

The V gene is TRBV19, the J gene TRBJ1-2, with D unclear. V gave up 6 bases and J gave up 3 bases, with 11 bases separating them. Germline-derived CDR1 and CDR2 are LNHDA and SQIVND (reference sequence). The CDR3 runs 13 residues. CDR3 nucleotides: TGTGCCAGTAGAAACAGCTCGTACTATGGCTACACCTTC. Encoded protein: CASRNSSYYGYTF.

This chain connects TRBV9 to TRBJ2-5, with 10 positions matching TRBD2. The J segment lost 1 base and the V segment lost 0 bases, leaving 6 bases of the junction unmatched. Germline lookup yields CDR1 SGDLS and CDR2 YYNGEE. CDR3 length: 17 amino acids. CDR3 sequence (DNA): TGTGCCAGCAGCGTAGAACCCCTAGCGGGGGTCCAAGAGACCCAGTACTTC. Protein product: CASSVEPLAGVQETQYF.

The chain couples TRBV27 to TRBJ2-7; 12 bases fit TRBD2. The germline CDR1 and CDR2 sequences are MNHEY and SMNVEV (reference sequence). The CDR3 consists of 16 residues. J was trimmed by 7 bases and V by 0 bases; bases with no gene match: 7. In DNA, the CDR3 is TGTGCCAGCAGTTTATCGAGACTAGCGGGAGTTGAAGAGCAGTACTTC. Translated: CASSLSRLAGVEEQYF.

V usage is TRBV7-8 and J usage is TRBJ1-1; D gene ambiguous. Looked up from germline, CDR1 is SGHVS and CDR2 is FQNEAQ. Trimming removed 1 base from V and 1 base from J, with 7 bases in between. This CDR3 spans 14 amino acids. The CDR3 bases are TGTGCCAGCAGCTTAGGGACGGCGAACACTGAAGCTTTCTTT. It specifies CASSLGTANTEAFF.

In its sample, this clone was seen a few times. The chain carries TRBV4-1 and TRBJ1-2; possible D gene TRBD1, 6 bases. V was shortened by 4 bases and J by 4 bases, with 16 bases between the two germline ends. Germline V CDR1 and CDR2: MGHRA, YSYEKL. The CDR3 has 15 amino acids. Written as DNA, the CDR3 is TGCGCCAGCAGCCGCGTTTTCGACAGGTCCTATGGCTACACCTTC. This translates into CASSRVFDRSYGYTF.

This clone was counted a few times. This rearrangement joins TRBV2 to TRBJ1-2, with a weak D call TRBD1 (6 bases). Germline lookup yields CDR1 SNHLY and CDR2 FYNNEI. The CDR3 sequence is 15 residues long. The germline V and J ends were trimmed by 7 bases and 2 bases, with 17 bases remaining between them. The DNA for the CDR3 is TGTGCCAGCACAATACAGGGACGCCGAAACTATGGCTACACCTTC. Translated: CASTIQGRRNYGYTF.

In its sample, this clone was seen once. The chain employs TRBV4-1 and TRBJ1-2; D ambiguous. The CDR3 is 15 amino acids. CDR1 MGHRA and CDR2 YSYEKL come from the germline V gene. V lost 0 bases and J lost 7, with 15 bases in between. The chain's CDR3 is CASSQDEWGGGGYTF. For the CDR3, the DNA is TGCGCCAGCAGCCAAGATGAGTGGGGTGGTGGTGGCTACACCTTC.

The CDR3 nucleotides are TGTGCCAGTAGTATAACGGTCACACCCACCTATGGCTACACCTTC. Translating it yields CASSITVTPTYGYTF. The chain has TRBV19 and TRBJ1-2; D unclear. V was clipped by 2 bases and J by 4 bases, with 14 bases between them. This CDR3 spans 15 amino acids. Germline lookup yields CDR1 LNHDA and CDR2 SQIVND (reference sequence).

This rearrangement joins TRBV30 to TRBJ1-5; D perhaps matches TRBD1 (5 bases). V was shortened by 1 base and J by 7 bases, with 17 bases between the two germline ends. The CDR3 is 15 residues long. In germline, CDR1 is GTSNPN, CDR2 SVGIG (reference sequence). The CDR3: CAWSDGTTSQQPQHF. The CDR3 nucleotides are TGTGCCTGGAGTGACGGGACCACAAGCCAGCAGCCCCAGCATTTT.

The chain combines TRBV7-8 with TRBJ1-2, with TRBD1 matching 7 bases. Germline assignment: CDR1 SGHVS and CDR2 FQNEAQ. The length of the CDR3 is 14 residues. The V and J ends lost 6 bases and 7 bases, in that order; junction bases with no gene match: 11. The CDR3 nucleotides are TGTGCCAGCAGTCAGACAGGGATGTGGGGTGGCTACACCTTC. Translated, it gives CASSQTGMWGGYTF.

The chain carries TRBV21-1 and TRBJ1-2. TRBV21-1 is described as a pseudogene. CDR3 length equals 15 residues. In DNA, the CDR3 is TGTGCCAGCCCGCGGACCTGTGGAGGGGACTATGGCTACACCTTC. Encoded protein: CASPRTCGGDYGYTF.